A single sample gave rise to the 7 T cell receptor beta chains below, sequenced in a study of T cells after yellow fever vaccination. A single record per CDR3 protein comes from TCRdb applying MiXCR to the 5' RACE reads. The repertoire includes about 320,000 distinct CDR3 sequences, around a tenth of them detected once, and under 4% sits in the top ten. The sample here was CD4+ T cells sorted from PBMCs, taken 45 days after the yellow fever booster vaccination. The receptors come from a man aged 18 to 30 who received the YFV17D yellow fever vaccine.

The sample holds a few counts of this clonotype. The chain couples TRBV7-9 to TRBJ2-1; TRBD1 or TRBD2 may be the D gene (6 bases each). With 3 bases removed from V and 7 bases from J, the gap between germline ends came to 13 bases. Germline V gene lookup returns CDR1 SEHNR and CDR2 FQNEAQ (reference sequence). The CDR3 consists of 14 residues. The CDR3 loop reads CASSFGGDRNEQFF. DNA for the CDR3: TGTGCCAGCAGCTTCGGGGGCGATAGGAATGAGCAGTTCTTC.

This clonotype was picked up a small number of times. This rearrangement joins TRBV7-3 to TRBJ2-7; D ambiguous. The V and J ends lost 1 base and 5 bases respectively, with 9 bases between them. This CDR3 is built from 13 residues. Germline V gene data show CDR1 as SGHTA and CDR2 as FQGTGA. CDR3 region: CASSLNPPDEQYF. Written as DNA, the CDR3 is TGTGCCAGCAGCTTAAATCCCCCCGACGAGCAGTACTTC.

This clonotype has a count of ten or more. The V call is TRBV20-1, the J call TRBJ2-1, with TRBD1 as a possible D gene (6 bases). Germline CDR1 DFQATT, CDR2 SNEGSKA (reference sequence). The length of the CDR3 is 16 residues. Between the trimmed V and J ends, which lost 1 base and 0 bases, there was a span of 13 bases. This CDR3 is CSARGTGHHSYNEQFF. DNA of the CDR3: TGCAGTGCTAGAGGCACAGGGCACCACTCCTACAATGAGCAGTTCTTC.

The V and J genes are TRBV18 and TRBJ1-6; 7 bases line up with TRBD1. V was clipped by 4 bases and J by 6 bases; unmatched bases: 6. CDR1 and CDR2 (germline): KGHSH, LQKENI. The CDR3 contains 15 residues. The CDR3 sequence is CASSLQGGINSPLHF. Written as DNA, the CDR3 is TGTGCCAGCTCACTCCAGGGGGGCATTAATTCACCCCTCCACTTT.

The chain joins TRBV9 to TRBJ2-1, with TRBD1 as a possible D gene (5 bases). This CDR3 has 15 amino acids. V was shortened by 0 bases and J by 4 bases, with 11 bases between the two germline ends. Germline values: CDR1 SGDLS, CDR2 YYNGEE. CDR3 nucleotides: TGTGCCAGCAGCGTAGCCCAGGGATATTACAATGAGCAGTTCTTC. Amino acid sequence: CASSVAQGYYNEQFF.

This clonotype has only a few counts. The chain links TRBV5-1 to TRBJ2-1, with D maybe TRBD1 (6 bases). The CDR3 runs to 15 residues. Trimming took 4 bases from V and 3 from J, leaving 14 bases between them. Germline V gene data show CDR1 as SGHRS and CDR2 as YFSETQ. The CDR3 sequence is CASSQQGTVYNEQFF. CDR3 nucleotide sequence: TGCGCCAGCAGCCAACAGGGAACCGTCTACAATGAGCAGTTCTTC.

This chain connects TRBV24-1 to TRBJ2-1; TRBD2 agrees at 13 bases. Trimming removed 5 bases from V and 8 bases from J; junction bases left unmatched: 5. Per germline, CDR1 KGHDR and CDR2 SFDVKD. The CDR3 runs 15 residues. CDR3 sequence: CATSVGLAGDYEQFF. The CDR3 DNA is TGTGCCACCAGTGTCGGACTAGCGGGGGACTATGAGCAGTTCTTC.